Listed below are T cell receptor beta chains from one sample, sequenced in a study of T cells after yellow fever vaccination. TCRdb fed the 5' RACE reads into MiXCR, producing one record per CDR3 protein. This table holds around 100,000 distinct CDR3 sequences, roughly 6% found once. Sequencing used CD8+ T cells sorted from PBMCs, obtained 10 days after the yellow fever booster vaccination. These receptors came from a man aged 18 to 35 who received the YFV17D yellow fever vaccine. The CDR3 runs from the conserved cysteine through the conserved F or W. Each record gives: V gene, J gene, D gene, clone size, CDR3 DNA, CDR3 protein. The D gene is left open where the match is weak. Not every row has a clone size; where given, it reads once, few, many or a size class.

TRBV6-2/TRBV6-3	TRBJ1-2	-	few	TGTGCCAGCAGCGGGAGCAGAGACTATGGCTACACCTTC	CASSGSRDYGYTF
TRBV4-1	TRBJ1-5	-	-	TGCGCCAGCAGCCAATGGGGGGGACAGCCCCAGCATTTT	CASSQWGGQPQHF
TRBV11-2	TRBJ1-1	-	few	TGTGCCAGCAGCGGCAGGGGAATCACTGAAGCTTTCTTT	CASSGRGITEAFF
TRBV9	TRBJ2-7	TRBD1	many	TGTGCCAGCAGCGCATACGGGACAGGGGAGCAGTACTTC	CASSAYGTGEQYF
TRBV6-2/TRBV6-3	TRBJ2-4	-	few	TGTGCCAGCAGTTACGAGGGTCGGGGCATTCAGTACTTC	CASSYEGRGIQYF
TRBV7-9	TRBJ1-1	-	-	TGTGCCAGCAGCCCCCAAGGGCATGAAGCTTTCTTT	CASSPQGHEAFF
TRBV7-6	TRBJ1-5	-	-	TGTGCCAGCAGCTTATATATACAGGAGTCTAGCAATCAGCCCCAGCATTTT	CASSLYIQESSNQPQHF
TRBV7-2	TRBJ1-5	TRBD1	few	TGTGCCAGCAGCCCCCAAAGCAGGGGGATAGATCAGCCCCAGCATTTT	CASSPQSRGIDQPQHF
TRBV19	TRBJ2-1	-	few	TGTGCCAGTAGTATAGAGTTGGGTGTGCAGTTCTTC	CASSIELGVQFF
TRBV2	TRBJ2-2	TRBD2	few	TGTGCCAGCACTCCCACTAGCGGGTTAAACACCGGGGAGCTGTTTTTT	CASTPTSGLNTGELFF
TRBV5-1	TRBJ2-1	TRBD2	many	TGCGCCAGCAGGAGGAGGACTAGCGGGGGCTTAAATGAGCAGTTCTTC	CASRRRTSGGLNEQFF
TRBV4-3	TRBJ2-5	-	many	TGCGCCAGCAGCCCGGGAATCCCAGAGACCCAGTACTTC	CASSPGIPETQYF
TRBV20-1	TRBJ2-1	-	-	TGCAGTGCTAGAGAGGGACGGCGGCTAGGTGGTGAGCAGTTCTTC	CSAREGRRLGGEQFF
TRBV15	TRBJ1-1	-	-	TGTGCCACCAGCAGAGAGGGGGTTTCGTACACTGAAGCTTTCTTT	CATSREGVSYTEAFF
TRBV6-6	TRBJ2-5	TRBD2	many	TGTGCCAGCAGTTACTTCCGGCCAGCGGGGGGCCCTCAAGAGACCCAGTACTTC	CASSYFRPAGGPQETQYF
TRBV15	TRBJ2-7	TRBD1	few	TGTGCCACCAGCACAGGACAGGCCTACGAGCAGTACTTC	CATSTGQAYEQYF
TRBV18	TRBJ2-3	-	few	TGTGCCAGCTCACCAAGCCAGGGGTGGGACACAGATACGCAGTATTTT	CASSPSQGWDTDTQYF
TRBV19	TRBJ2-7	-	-	TGTGCCAGTAGTATTAAGGGACACGCAGGCTACGAGCAGTACTTC	CASSIKGHAGYEQYF
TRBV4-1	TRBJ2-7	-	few	TGCGCCAGCAGCCAAGCCACGGGGGGCCAATACGAGCAGTACTTC	CASSQATGGQYEQYF
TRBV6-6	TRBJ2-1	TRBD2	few	TGTGCCAGCAGTGAGACTAGCGGGGGCAATGAGCAGTTCTTC	CASSETSGGNEQFF
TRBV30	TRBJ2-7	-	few	TGTGCCTGGACTGGGACCACCTACGAGCAGTACTTC	CAWTGTTYEQYF
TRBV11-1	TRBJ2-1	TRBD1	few	TGTGCCAGCAGCTTATGGGGACAGGGTTTCGATGAGCAGTTCTTC	CASSLWGQGFDEQFF
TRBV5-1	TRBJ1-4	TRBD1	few	TGCGCCAGCAGCTTGGGGACAGGGATGGCTCGCGAAAAACTGTTTTTT	CASSLGTGMAREKLFF
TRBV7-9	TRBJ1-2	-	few	TGTGCCAGCAGCTTATCCTTACGTGCTCTAGCAGGGGATGACCAAAGTGGCTACACCTTC	CASSLSLRALAGDDQSGYTF
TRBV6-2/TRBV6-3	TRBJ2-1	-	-	TGTGCCAGCAGTTTTGGAGACAATGAGCAGTTCTTC	CASSFGDNEQFF
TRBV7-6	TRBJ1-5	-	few	TGTGCCAGCAGCCCTGGGGAGGGGGGGAGCTGGACCCAGCATTTT	CASSPGEGGSWTQHF
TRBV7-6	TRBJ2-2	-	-	TGTGCCAGCAGCTTAGCGGGACAAGGGGAGCTGTTTTTT	CASSLAGQGELFF
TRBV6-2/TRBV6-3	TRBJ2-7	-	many	TGTGCCAGCAGTGGGACCGAACCCTACGAGCAGTACTTC	CASSGTEPYEQYF
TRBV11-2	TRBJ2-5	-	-	TGTGCCAGCAGCTTAACATCGTACAGGGCGAAGACCCAGTACTTC	CASSLTSYRAKTQYF
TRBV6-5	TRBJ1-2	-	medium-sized	TGTGCCAGCAGTTACTCGACTGGGACATCGGGTGGCTACACCTTC	CASSYSTGTSGGYTF
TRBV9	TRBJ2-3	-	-	TGTGCCAGCAGCGTAGGAAGGGGTACGCAGTATTTT	CASSVGRGTQYF
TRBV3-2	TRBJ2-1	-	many	TGTGCCAGCAGCCAAGTCCCGGGACTAGCAATTTACAATGAGCAGTTCTTC	CASSQVPGLAIYNEQFF
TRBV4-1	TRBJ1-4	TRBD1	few	TGCGCCAGCAGCCCCCGAGGGGGCGGTGTTAATGAAAAACTGTTTTTT	CASSPRGGGVNEKLFF
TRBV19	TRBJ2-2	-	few	TGTGCCAGTAGTATTCCCGGGGGCCCTACGAACACCGGGGAGCTGTTTTTT	CASSIPGGPTNTGELFF
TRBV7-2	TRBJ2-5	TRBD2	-	TGTGCCAGCAGCTTGGGGGGACTAGCGGGGGCTGAGACCCAGTACTTC	CASSLGGLAGAETQYF
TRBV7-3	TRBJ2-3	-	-	TGTGCCAGCAGCTTGACAGGAGATACGCAGTATTTT	CASSLTGDTQYF
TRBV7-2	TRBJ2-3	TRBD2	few	TGTGCCAGCAGCTCCCGACTAGCGGGGGGCGGCACAGATACGCAGTATTTT	CASSSRLAGGGTDTQYF
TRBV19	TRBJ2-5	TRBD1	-	TGTGCCAGTAGTCCGGGGACAGGGTTTTGGGAGACCCAGTACTTC	CASSPGTGFWETQYF
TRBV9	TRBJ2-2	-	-	TGTGCCAGCAGCGGGCCTAACGACGGCACCGGGGAGCTGTTTTTT	CASSGPNDGTGELFF
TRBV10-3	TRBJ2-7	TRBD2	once	TGTGCCATCAGTACGGGGACTAGGCACGAGCAGTACTTC	CAISTGTRHEQYF
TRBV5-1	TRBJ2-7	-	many	TGCGCCAGCAGCTTTAACCGGGGCTACGAGCAGTACTTC	CASSFNRGYEQYF
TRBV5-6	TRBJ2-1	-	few	TGTGCCAGCAGCTCGATGCTGCAATTAGTTCACAATGAGCAGTTCTTC	CASSSMLQLVHNEQFF
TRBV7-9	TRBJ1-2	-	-	TGTGCCAGCAGCCCGGGGTGGATGTTGGGCTACACCTTC	CASSPGWMLGYTF
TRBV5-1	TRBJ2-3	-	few	TGCGCCAGCAGCTTTACAGGGACTAGCACAGATACGCAGTATTTT	CASSFTGTSTDTQYF
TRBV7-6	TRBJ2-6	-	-	TGTGCCAGCAGCTTAAACCTGGGGGCGCCTTCTGGGGCCAACGTCCTGACTTTC	CASSLNLGAPSGANVLTF
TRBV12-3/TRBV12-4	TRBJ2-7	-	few	TGTGCCAGCAGTTTACAAACGGTCGAGCAGTACTTC	CASSLQTVEQYF
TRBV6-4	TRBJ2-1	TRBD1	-	TGTGCCAGCAGCACGGACGGGGACAGGGCTTTATCTCGGTTGTTCTTC	CASSTDGDRALSRLFF
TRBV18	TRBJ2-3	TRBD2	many	TGTGCCAGCTCACCGGGTTCCAGCGGGGGGTCCTATGCCCCCTCGACAGATACGCAGTATTTT	CASSPGSSGGSYAPSTDTQYF
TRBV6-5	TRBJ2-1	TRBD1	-	TGTGCCAGCAGTCAGGGGACAGGGGAATACAATGAGCAGTTCTTC	CASSQGTGEYNEQFF